The T cell receptor beta chain under discussion was sequenced for a study of T cell repertoires in cytomegalovirus infection. This clonotype occurred a few times. Its antigen is not identified. A single record per CDR3 protein comes from TCRdb applying MiXCR to the reads. The sample records hundreds of thousands of distinct CDR3 sequences, roughly 42% being singletons. Trimming stripped 1 base from V and 1 base from J, with 10 bases between. Germline V gene sequence: CDR1 SGHTA, CDR2 FQGNSA. The CDR3 is 15 amino acids. The chain carries TRBV7-2 and TRBJ1-1; D gene unclear. The clonotype comes from a human donor in good health (CMV status not recorded). Some clones in this sample may be carry-over from other donors' samples. Here the sequenced sample was cultured PBMCs, taken from culture after CMV antigen stimulation. The CDR3 nucleotides read TGTGCCAGCAGCTTAGACGGTACGTCGAACACTGAAGCTTTCTTT. Translated, it gives CASSLDGTSNTEAFF.